The next 21 T cell receptor beta chains were all read from a single sample in a study of shared clonotypes between healthy human individuals. Clones were sequenced by immunoSEQ multiplex PCR, and TCRdb holds only the in-frame ones, with some missing. The sample holds about 600,000 clones, approximately 97% seen once. What was sequenced was naive CD4+ T cells sorted from blood. The subset here: CD45RA+ positively selected. The receptors originated from a woman under 40 in good health.

The chain is built from TRBV7-8 and TRBJ2-7; 7 bases map to TRBD1. The CDR3 consists of 13 residues. Germline assignment: CDR1 SGHVS and CDR2 FQNEAQ. The J segment lost 1 base and the V segment lost 5 bases, leaving 2 bases of the junction unmatched. The CDR3 nucleotides are TGTGCCAGCAGCCGACAGGGTTCCTACGAGCAGTACTTC. Encoded protein: CASSRQGSYEQYF.

This clone was observed once. The chain couples TRBV10-3 to TRBJ2-7; 8 bases match TRBD2. Germline V gives CDR1 ENHRY, CDR2 SYGVKD. V shed 0 bases, J shed 3 bases, and the junction held 4 bases outside the gene matches. The CDR3 is 15 amino acids. CDR3 nucleotide sequence: TGTGCCATCAGTGAGTCCAGCGGGAGAAGCTACGAGCAGTACTTC. The encoded protein is CAISESSGRSYEQYF.

This chain joins TRBV30 and TRBJ2-1; 7 bases agree with TRBD2. This CDR3 has 13 amino acids. The junction had 8 bases not matched to a gene; V was cut back by 6 bases and J by 6 bases. Germline V lookup: CDR1 GTSNPN, CDR2 SVGIG (reference sequence). CDR3 region: CACSDGEGNEQFF. The CDR3 DNA reads TGTGCCTGCAGCGATGGGGAGGGCAATGAGCAGTTCTTC.

CDR3 sequence: CASSSPSSTGLLHEQYF. The CDR3 DNA is TGTGCCAGCAGCTCCCCGAGTTCGACAGGTCTCCTCCACGAGCAGTACTTC. The J gene is TRBJ2-7, the V gene TRBV11-1; weak D call: TRBD1 (6 bases). The CDR3 length is 17 residues. The V gene's germline CDR1 is SGHAT and CDR2 FQDESV (reference sequence). Trimming removed 4 bases from V and 5 bases from J, with 24 bases in between.

V and J are TRBV7-3 and TRBJ2-2; D is uncertain. V was clipped by 2 bases and J by 2 bases, with 6 bases between them. Germline loops: CDR1 SGHTA, CDR2 FQGTGA. The CDR3 loop spans 14 amino acids. CDR3 coding DNA: TGTGCCAGCAGCTTAGTGGCTAACACCGGGGAGCTGTTTTTT. It is translated as CASSLVANTGELFF.

Regarding this clone: In the same sample, other DNA sequences code for this CDR3. This chain connects TRBV18 to TRBJ2-2, with 7 bases fitting TRBD1. The CDR3 consists of 14 residues. Germline assignment: CDR1 KGHSH and CDR2 LQKENI. With 2 bases clipped from V and 5 bases from J, the junction kept 2 bases outside the gene matches. This CDR3 reads CASSPRDRTGELFF. DNA for the CDR3: TGTGCCAGCTCACCAAGGGACAGAACCGGGGAGCTGTTTTTT.

The genes are TRBV6-5 and TRBJ2-3; D might be TRBD2 (5 bases). This CDR3 region has 14 residues. The germline V gene encodes CDR1 MNHEY and CDR2 SVGAGI. V was clipped by 4 bases and J by 5 bases, with 13 bases between them. The CDR3 loop is CASSSPGNRDTQYF. CDR3 bases: TGTGCCAGCAGTTCTCCGGGAAATAGAGATACGCAGTATTTT.

This rearrangement joins TRBV7-2 to TRBJ1-2; 7 nucleotides match TRBD1. Germline CDR1 is SGHTA and CDR2 is FQGNSA. CDR3 size: 15 residues. J lost 0 bases, V lost 3 bases, and 4 bases had no gene match. CDR3 sequence reads: CASSFRQGSNYGYTF. CDR3 coding DNA: TGTGCCAGCAGCTTCCGACAGGGATCTAACTATGGCTACACCTTC. Supplemented by reference TRBV7-2 and TRBJ1-2, the full variable domain reads GAGVSQSPSNKVTEKGKDVELRCDPISGHTALYWYRQSLGQGLEFLIYFQGNSAPDKSGLPSDRFSAERTGGSVSTLTIQRTQQEDSAVYLCASSFRQGSNYGYTFGSGTRLTVV.

The rearrangement joins TRBV28 to TRBJ2-1, with 12 bases matching TRBD2. The junction had 10 bases not matched to a gene; V was cut back by 6 bases and J by 10 bases. Germline V gene lookup returns CDR1 MDHEN and CDR2 SYDVKM. The CDR3 length is 15 residues. The CDR3 is CASRSGTSGYEEQFF. In DNA, the CDR3 is TGTGCCAGCAGGAGTGGGACTAGCGGGTATGAGGAGCAGTTCTTC.

The chain is built from TRBV2 and TRBJ2-4; D is possibly TRBD1 (6 bases). The V gene's germline CDR1 is SNHLY and CDR2 FYNNEI. Trimming removed 7 bases at V and 0 bases at J, with 13 bases between. This CDR3 region has 15 residues. This CDR3 is CASKAGAVAKNIQYF. The CDR3 DNA is TGTGCCAGCAAGGCAGGGGCGGTAGCCAAAAACATTCAGTACTTC.

The genes are TRBV29-1 and TRBJ2-5; the match to TRBD2 covers 8 bases. CDR3 length: 14 residues. Germline V gene data show CDR1 as SQVTM and CDR2 as ANQGSEA. The ends lost 3 bases at V and 3 bases at J; junction bases unmatched: 6. The CDR3 here is CSVEIPAGEETQYF. CDR3 coding DNA: TGCAGCGTTGAGATCCCAGCGGGAGAAGAGACCCAGTACTTC.

The chain couples TRBV28 to TRBJ2-5; D is possibly TRBD1 or TRBD2 (5 bases each). The DNA matches TRBJ2-7 better at its end, which makes the J call doubtful. CDR1 and CDR2 (germline): MDHEN, SYDVKM. There are 14 residues in the CDR3. CDR3 loop: CASMGTLVSYEQYF. CDR3 bases: TGTGCCAGCATGGGGACCCTCGTGTCCTACGAGCAGTACTTC.

The V and J genes are TRBV11-2 and TRBJ2-1; 7 positions agree with TRBD2. The germline CDR1 and CDR2 sequences are SGHAT and FQNNGV. V trimming: 1 base; J trimming: 0 bases; junction bases outside the gene matches: 3. This CDR3 is 16 amino acids long. The CDR3 loop reads CASSLVGGFSYNEQFF. CDR3 DNA: TGTGCCAGCAGCTTAGTGGGGGGGTTCTCCTACAATGAGCAGTTCTTC. The variable domain in full, with the rest retrieved from reference TRBV11-2 and TRBJ2-1, is EAGVAQSPRYKIIEKRQSVAFWCNPISGHATLYWYQQILGQGPKLLIQFQNNGVVDDSQLPKDRFSAERLKGVDSTLKIQPAKLEDSAVYLCASSLVGGFSYNEQFFGPGTRLTVL.

The chain carries TRBV2 and TRBJ2-1, with D unresolved. The V end was cut by 0 bases, the J end by 8 bases, with 2 bases between. The CDR3 is 11 residues long. Germline assignment: CDR1 SNHLY and CDR2 FYNNEI. The CDR3 DNA is TGTGCCAGCAGTGAAGCTTATGAGCAGTTCTTC. Amino acid sequence: CASSEAYEQFF.

The chain carries TRBV28 and TRBJ1-2, with unresolved D. This CDR3 comprises 13 residues. The V and J ends lost 3 bases and 0 bases respectively, with 5 bases between them. Germline values: CDR1 MDHEN, CDR2 SYDVKM. The CDR3 here is CASSLRANYGYTF. In DNA form, the CDR3 reads TGTGCCAGCAGTTTGCGGGCTAACTATGGCTACACCTTC.

The V and J genes are TRBV10-3 and TRBJ1-2, with 8 bases fitting TRBD1. CDR3 length: 17 residues. V dropped 6 bases and J dropped 4; count of bases not matched to a gene: 16. CDR1 is ENHRY and CDR2 is SYGVKD in the germline V gene. The CDR3 coding sequence is TGTGCCATCAGCCGGACAGGGACGAGTTTGACGGGCTATGGCTACACCTTC. Translated, it gives CAISRTGTSLTGYGYTF.

This clone was counted a single time. The V and J genes are TRBV5-1 and TRBJ2-1, with D possibly matching TRBD1 (5 bases). The CDR3 runs 13 residues. Germline V lookup: CDR1 SGHRS, CDR2 YFSETQ. The ends were cut back, 1 base at V and 9 bases at J, with 11 bases in the middle. CDR3 DNA sequence: TGCGCCAGCAGCTTGCCCCAGGGTGGTGAGCAGTTCTTC. Protein product: CASSLPQGGEQFF.

This clone showed up just once. V and J are TRBV19 and TRBJ2-2, with no clear D. This CDR3 is built from 14 residues. Germline V lookup: CDR1 LNHDA, CDR2 SQIVND (reference sequence). The germline V and J ends were trimmed by 7 bases and 1 base, with 10 bases remaining between them. The CDR3 reads CASTKTRNTGELFF. The CDR3 DNA is TGTGCCAGTACCAAGACACGGAACACCGGGGAGCTGTTTTTT.

This clone was observed a single time. This chain uses TRBV5-4 with TRBJ2-1; 11 nucleotides match TRBD2. Trimming at V came to 0 bases and at J to 6 bases, leaving 5 bases not matched to a gene. There are 16 residues in the CDR3. Germline V lookup: CDR1 SGHNT, CDR2 YYREEE (reference sequence). DNA of the CDR3: TGTGCCAGCAGCTTGGATAGCGGGAGGGCGTTCAATGAGCAGTTCTTC. Translating it yields CASSLDSGRAFNEQFF. Together with reference TRBV5-4 and TRBJ2-1, the CDR3 gives the full variable domain: ETGVTQSPTHLIKTRGQQVTLRCSSQSGHNTVSWYQQALGQGPQFIFQYYREEENGRGNFPPRFSGLQFPNYSSELNVNALELDDSALYLCASSLDSGRAFNEQFFGPGTRLTVL.

The genes are TRBV19 and TRBJ2-1; the D gene is possibly TRBD2 (6 bases). The CDR3 runs 15 residues. Germline V gene lookup returns CDR1 LNHDA and CDR2 SQIVND (reference sequence). V lost 5 bases and J lost 0, with 11 bases in between. The CDR3 protein is CASSGSGSSYNEQFF. The CDR3 bases are TGTGCCAGTAGTGGTAGCGGAAGCTCCTACAATGAGCAGTTCTTC. The variable domain in full, with the rest retrieved from reference TRBV19 and TRBJ2-1, is DGGITQSPKYLFRKEGQNVTLSCEQNLNHDAMYWYRQDPGQGLRLIYYSQIVNDFQKGDIAEGYSVSREKKESFPLTVTSAQKNPTAFYLCASSGSGSSYNEQFFGPGTRLTVL.

V and J are TRBV20-1 and TRBJ1-1; D is undetermined. The V gene lost 0 bases and the J gene lost 11 bases, with 7 bases spanning the gap. Germline lookup yields CDR1 DFQATT and CDR2 SNEGSKA (reference sequence). This CDR3 region has 10 residues. As DNA, the CDR3 is TGCAGTGCTAGAGATTCGTCGGCTTTCTTT. Protein: CSARDSSAFF.